These T cell receptor beta chains were read from a single sample in a study of cytomegalovirus exposure and HLA in healthy donors. Sequenced by immunoSEQ multiplex PCR; TCRdb stores in-frame clones only, minus some. The data show around 89,000 clones, with over 75% seen just once and roughly 1.1% held by the top ten. Sequences were obtained from PBMCs. These TCRs come from a girl aged 2-10 years in good health and CMV-seropositive. The CDR3 runs from the conserved cysteine through the conserved F or W. Each record gives: D gene, clone size, V gene, J gene, CDR3 DNA, CDR3 protein. A D gene is named only where the DNA matches it firmly. The size field is filled for only some rows; it gives once, few, many or a size class.

.,.,TRBV18,TRBJ2-7,TGTGCCAGCTCACCAGGGCCTTCCAGCTCCTACGAGCAGTACTTC,CASSPGPSSSYEQYF
TRBD1,.,TRBV11-2,TRBJ1-4,TGTGCCAGCAGCTTCGTGACAGGGGGAGAAAAACTGTTTTTT,CASSFVTGGEKLFF
TRBD1,.,TRBV28,TRBJ2-7,TGTGCCAGCAGTCCCAAAATCGGGGACAGGGTACTTGCCTACGAGCAGTACTTC,CASSPKIGDRVLAYEQYF
.,.,TRBV25-1,TRBJ1-4,TGTGCCAGCAGTGAATCGGGATTCGGAGAAAAACTGTTTTTT,CASSESGFGEKLFF
TRBD1,.,TRBV20-1,TRBJ2-7,TGCAGTGCTGGGACAGGTCGGGAGCAGTACTTC,CSAGTGREQYF
TRBD1,.,TRBV27,TRBJ2-1,TGTGCCAGCAGTTCCCCTGGACAGGCTTACAATGAGCAGTTCTTC,CASSSPGQAYNEQFF
.,.,TRBV2,TRBJ2-6,TGTGCCAGCAGGTTTGCGGATGGCTCTGGGGCCAACGTCCTGACTTTC,CASRFADGSGANVLTF
TRBD1,.,TRBV5-1,TRBJ1-1,TGCGCCAGCAGCGGCACAGGGGACACTGAAGCTTTCTTT,CASSGTGDTEAFF
TRBD2,.,TRBV7-2,TRBJ2-7,TGTGCCAGCAGCACCCGGGGAGGGGACGAGCAGTACTTC,CASSTRGGDEQYF
.,.,TRBV2,TRBJ1-5,TGTGCCAGCAAGGGGGATCTGGAGCCCCAGCATTTT,CASKGDLEPQHF
.,.,TRBV15,TRBJ1-2,TGTGCCACCAGCAGGCAGGGATTTCCGTCCGGCTACACCTTC,CATSRQGFPSGYTF
.,.,TRBV6-5,TRBJ1-5,TGTGCCAGCGGTCGGACAGTTGGAAATCAGCCCCAGCATTTT,CASGRTVGNQPQHF
.,.,TRBV21-1,TRBJ1-5,TGTGCCAGCAGCCTTCCAGGGGGAGCAAATCAGCCCCAGCATTTT,CASSLPGGANQPQHF
TRBD2,.,TRBV7-2,TRBJ2-1,TGTGCCAGCAGCTTAGGACTAGCGGACTACAATGAGCAGTTCTTC,CASSLGLADYNEQFF
.,.,TRBV19,TRBJ1-5,TGTGCCAGTAGTAGGGGCAGTTATAGCAATCAGCCCCAGCATTTT,CASSRGSYSNQPQHF
.,.,TRBV5-1,TRBJ2-5,TGCGCCAGCAGCCAGAAGGAGACCCAGTACTTC,CASSQKETQYF
TRBD2,few,TRBV6-4,TRBJ2-7,TGTGCCAGCAGTGAAATCGTTCCTAGCGGGGAGGTCTACGAGCAGTACTTC,CASSEIVPSGEVYEQYF
TRBD1,.,TRBV29-1,TRBJ1-4,TGCAGCGTTGTTAGGACAGGGGAGGAAAAACTGTTTTTT,CSVVRTGEEKLFF
TRBD2,.,TRBV25-1,TRBJ2-7,TGTGCCAGCAGCGCAATTTCCGGGACTAGCGAATCCTACGAGCAGTACTTC,CASSAISGTSESYEQYF
TRBD1,.,TRBV6-1,TRBJ2-1,TGTGCCAGCAGTGGCCAGGGACAGGGAATCTACAATGAGCAGTTCTTC,CASSGQGQGIYNEQFF
.,.,TRBV28,TRBJ1-2,TGTGCCAGCAGTCGATCAGCTAACTATGGCTACACCTTC,CASSRSANYGYTF
.,.,TRBV28,TRBJ2-5,TGTGCCAGCAGTCCCCTCGCGGCGTCTGAGACCCAGTACTTC,CASSPLAASETQYF
.,.,TRBV4-1,TRBJ2-6,TGCGCCAGCAGCCCCCAACAGGGCGCCTCCTCTGGGGCCAACGTCCTGACTTTC,CASSPQQGASSGANVLTF
TRBD2,.,TRBV7-9,TRBJ2-7,TGTGCCAGCAGCCAACTAGCGGGAGGAACCTACGAGCAGTACTTC,CASSQLAGGTYEQYF
.,.,TRBV29-1,TRBJ1-2,TGCAGCGTTGTTGAGGGCGGGTCAACTAACTATGGCTACACCTTC,CSVVEGGSTNYGYTF
.,.,TRBV7-9,TRBJ1-5,TGTGCCAGCAGCCCCCCGGGTATCGGTCAGCCCCAGCATTTT,CASSPPGIGQPQHF
.,.,TRBV6-5,TRBJ1-2,TGTGCCAGCAGCACTTCGAAACAGGGCTATGGCTACACCTTC,CASSTSKQGYGYTF
.,.,TRBV4-1,TRBJ1-3,TGCGCCAGCAGCCCTGGACAGCTCTCTGGAAACACCATATATTTT,CASSPGQLSGNTIYF
.,.,TRBV25-1,TRBJ1-1,TGTGCCAGCAGTGAATCCGGGAGGGTCACTGAAGCTTTCTTT,CASSESGRVTEAFF
TRBD2,.,TRBV14,TRBJ2-3,TGTGCCAGCAGCCAAGATGCGACTAGCGGGAGAACGGATACGCAGTATTTT,CASSQDATSGRTDTQYF
TRBD2,.,TRBV6-5,TRBJ2-3,TGTGCCAGCACCTCCGTGGGGGGGACTCATACGCAGTATTTT,CASTSVGGTHTQYF
TRBD2,.,TRBV6-1,TRBJ2-1,TGTGCCAGCAGTTTAGCGGGATCCTTCGCCGATGAGCAGTTCTTC,CASSLAGSFADEQFF
TRBD1,.,TRBV5-1,TRBJ1-1,TGCGCCAGCAGCCCAGGGACAGGCCCGGACACTGAAGCTTTCTTT,CASSPGTGPDTEAFF
.,.,TRBV5-1,TRBJ2-1,TGCGCCAGCAGCTTGGGGCAGGGCGGTGAGCAGTTCTTC,CASSLGQGGEQFF
.,.,TRBV7-9,TRBJ2-5,TGTGCCAGCAGCTTAGCGCAGTCCAGCGGTTTAGAGACCCAGTACTTC,CASSLAQSSGLETQYF
TRBD1,few,TRBV6-5,TRBJ1-1,TGTGCCAGCAGGCTACAGGGGGCCATGAACACTGAAGCTTTCTTT,CASRLQGAMNTEAFF
.,.,TRBV28,TRBJ1-1,TGTGCCAGCAGTTTTACATCACAGGGAGCTTCTGAAGCTTTCTTT,CASSFTSQGASEAFF
TRBD1,.,TRBV7-3,TRBJ2-7,TGTGCCAGTTGGACAGGCAAAGCCTACGAGCAGTACTTC,CASWTGKAYEQYF
.,.,TRBV12-5,TRBJ1-2,TGTGCTAGTGGTTTGCGATTTGGCTCCTACACCTTC,CASGLRFGSYTF
.,.,TRBV10-3,TRBJ2-5,TGTGCCATCAGTGAGCCAGACAGGGAGGAGTACTTC,CAISEPDREEYF
.,.,TRBV28,TRBJ1-1,TGTGCCAGCAGCCCTGGGCGACCAGCAACTTTCTTT,CASSPGRPATFF
.,.,TRBV6-5,TRBJ2-7,TGTGCCAGCAGAAAAGACAGTTACGAGCAGTACTTC,CASRKDSYEQYF
.,.,TRBV7-9,TRBJ2-7,TGTGCCAGCAATAACGGGGGCGGGAGCCCCCACGAGCAGTACTTC,CASNNGGGSPHEQYF
.,.,TRBV5-1,TRBJ2-3,TGCGCCAGCAACGTTGGGCGCGGGAAGGAAACAGATACGCAGTATTTT,CASNVGRGKETDTQYF
TRBD2,.,TRBV29-1,TRBJ2-3,TGCAGCGTTCGGACTAGCGGGTCAGATACGCAGTATTTT,CSVRTSGSDTQYF